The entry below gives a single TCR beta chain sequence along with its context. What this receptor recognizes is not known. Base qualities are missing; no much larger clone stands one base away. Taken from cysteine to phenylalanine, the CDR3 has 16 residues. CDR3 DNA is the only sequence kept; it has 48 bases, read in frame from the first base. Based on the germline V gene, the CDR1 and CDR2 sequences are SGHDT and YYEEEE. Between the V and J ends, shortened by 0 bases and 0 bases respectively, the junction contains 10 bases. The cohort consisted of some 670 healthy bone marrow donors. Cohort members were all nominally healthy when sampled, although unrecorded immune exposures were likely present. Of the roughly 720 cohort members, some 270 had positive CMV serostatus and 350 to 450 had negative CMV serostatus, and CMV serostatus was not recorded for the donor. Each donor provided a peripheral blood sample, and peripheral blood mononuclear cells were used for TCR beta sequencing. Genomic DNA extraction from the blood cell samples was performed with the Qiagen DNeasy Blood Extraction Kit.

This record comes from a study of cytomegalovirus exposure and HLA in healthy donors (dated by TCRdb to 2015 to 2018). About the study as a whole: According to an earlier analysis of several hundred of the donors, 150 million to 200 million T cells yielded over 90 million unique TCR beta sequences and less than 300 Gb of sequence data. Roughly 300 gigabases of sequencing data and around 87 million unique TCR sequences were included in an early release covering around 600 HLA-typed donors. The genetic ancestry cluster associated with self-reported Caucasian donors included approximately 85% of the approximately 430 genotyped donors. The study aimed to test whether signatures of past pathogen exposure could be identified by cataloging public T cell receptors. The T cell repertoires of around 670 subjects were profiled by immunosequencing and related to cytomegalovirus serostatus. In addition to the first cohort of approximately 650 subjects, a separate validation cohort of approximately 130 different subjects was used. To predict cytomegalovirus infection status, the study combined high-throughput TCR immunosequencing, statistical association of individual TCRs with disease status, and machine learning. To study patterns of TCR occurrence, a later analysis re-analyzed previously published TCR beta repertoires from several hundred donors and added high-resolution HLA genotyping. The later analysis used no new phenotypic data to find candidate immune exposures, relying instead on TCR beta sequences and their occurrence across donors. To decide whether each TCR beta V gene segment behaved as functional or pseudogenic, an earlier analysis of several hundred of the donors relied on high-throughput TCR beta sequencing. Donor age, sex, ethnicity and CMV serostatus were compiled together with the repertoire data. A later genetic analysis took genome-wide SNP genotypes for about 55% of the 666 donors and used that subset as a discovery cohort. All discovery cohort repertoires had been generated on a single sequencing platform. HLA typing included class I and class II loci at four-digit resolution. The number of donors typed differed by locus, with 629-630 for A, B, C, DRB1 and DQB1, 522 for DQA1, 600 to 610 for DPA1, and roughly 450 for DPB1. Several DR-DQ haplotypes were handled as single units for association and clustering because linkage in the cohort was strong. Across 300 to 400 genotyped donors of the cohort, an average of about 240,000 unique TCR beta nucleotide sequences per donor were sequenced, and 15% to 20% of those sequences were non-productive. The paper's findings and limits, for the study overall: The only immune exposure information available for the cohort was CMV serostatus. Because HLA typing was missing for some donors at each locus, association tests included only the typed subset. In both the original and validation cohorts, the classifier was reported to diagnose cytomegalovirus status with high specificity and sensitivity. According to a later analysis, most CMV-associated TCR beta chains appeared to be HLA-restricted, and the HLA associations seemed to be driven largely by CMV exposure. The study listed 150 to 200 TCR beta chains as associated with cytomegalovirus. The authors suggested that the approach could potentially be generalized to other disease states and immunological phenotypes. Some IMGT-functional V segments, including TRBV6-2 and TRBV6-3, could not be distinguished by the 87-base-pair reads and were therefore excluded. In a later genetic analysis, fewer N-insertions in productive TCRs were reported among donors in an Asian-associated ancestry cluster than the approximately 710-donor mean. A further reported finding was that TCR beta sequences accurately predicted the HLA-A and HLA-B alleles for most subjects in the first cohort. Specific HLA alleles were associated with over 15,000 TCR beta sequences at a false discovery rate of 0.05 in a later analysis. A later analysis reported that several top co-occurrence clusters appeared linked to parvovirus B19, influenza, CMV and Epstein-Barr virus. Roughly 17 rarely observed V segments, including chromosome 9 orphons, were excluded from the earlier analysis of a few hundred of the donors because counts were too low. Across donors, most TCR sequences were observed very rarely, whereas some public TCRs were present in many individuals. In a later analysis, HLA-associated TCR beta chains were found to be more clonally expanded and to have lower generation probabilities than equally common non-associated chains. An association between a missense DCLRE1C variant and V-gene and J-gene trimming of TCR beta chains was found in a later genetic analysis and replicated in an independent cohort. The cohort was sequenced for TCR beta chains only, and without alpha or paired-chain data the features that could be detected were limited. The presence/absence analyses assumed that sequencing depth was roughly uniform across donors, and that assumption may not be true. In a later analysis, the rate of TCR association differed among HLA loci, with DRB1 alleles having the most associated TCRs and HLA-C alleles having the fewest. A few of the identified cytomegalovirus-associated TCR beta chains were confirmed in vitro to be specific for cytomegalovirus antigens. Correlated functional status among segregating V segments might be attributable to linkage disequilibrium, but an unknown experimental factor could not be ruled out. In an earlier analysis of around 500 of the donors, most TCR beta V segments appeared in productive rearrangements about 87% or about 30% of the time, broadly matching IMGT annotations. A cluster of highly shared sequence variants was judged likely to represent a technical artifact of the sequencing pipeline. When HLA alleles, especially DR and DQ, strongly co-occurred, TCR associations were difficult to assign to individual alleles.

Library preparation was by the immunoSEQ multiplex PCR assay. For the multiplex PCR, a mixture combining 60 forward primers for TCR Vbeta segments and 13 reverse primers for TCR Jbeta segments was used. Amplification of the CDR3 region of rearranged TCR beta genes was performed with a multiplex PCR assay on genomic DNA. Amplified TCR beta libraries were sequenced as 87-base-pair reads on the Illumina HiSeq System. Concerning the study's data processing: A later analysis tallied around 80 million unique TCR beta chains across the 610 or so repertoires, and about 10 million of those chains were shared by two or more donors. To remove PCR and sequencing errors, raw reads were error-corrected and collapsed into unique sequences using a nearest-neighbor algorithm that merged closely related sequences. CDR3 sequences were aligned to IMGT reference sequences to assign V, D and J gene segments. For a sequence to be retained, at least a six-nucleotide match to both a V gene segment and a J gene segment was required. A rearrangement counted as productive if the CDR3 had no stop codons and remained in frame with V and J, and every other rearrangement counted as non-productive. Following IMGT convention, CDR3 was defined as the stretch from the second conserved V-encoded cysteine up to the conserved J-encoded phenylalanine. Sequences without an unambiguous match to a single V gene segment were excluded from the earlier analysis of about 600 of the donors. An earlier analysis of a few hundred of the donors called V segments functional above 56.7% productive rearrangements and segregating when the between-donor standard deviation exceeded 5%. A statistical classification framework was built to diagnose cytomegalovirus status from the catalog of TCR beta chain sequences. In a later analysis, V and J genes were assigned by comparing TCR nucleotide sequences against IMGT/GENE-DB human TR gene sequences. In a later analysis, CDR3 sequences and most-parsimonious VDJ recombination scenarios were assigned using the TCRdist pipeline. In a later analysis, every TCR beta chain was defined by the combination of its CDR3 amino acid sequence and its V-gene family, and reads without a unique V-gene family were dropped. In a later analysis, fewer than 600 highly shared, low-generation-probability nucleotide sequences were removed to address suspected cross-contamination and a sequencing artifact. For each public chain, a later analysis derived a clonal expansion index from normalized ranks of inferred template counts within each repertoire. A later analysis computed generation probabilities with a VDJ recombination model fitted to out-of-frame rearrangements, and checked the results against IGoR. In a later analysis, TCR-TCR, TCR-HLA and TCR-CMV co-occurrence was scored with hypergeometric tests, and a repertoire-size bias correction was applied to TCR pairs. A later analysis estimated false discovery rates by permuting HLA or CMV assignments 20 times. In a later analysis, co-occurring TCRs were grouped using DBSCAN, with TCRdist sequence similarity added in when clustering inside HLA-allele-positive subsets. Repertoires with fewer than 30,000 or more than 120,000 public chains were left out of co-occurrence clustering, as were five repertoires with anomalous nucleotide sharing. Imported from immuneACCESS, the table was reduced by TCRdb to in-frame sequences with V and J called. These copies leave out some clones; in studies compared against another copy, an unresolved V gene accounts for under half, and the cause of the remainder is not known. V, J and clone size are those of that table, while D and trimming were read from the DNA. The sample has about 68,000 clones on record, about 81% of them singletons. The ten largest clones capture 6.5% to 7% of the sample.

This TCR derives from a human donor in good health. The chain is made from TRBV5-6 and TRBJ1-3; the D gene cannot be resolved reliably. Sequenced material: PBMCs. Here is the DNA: TGTGCCAGCAGCTTGGGAGGAGGGAACTCTGGAAACACCATATATTTT. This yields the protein CASSLGGGNSGNTIYF.